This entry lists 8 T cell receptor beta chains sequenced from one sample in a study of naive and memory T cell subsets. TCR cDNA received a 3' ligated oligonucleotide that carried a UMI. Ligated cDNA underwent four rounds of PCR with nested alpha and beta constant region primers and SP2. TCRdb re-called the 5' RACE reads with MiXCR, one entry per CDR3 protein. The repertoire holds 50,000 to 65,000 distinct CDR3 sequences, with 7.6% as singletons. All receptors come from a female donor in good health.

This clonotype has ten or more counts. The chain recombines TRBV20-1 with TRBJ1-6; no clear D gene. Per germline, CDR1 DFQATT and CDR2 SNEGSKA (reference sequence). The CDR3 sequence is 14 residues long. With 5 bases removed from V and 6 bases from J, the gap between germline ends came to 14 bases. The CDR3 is CSAESGGINSPLHF. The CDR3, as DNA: TGCAGTGCTGAAAGCGGCGGAATTAATTCACCCCTCCACTTT.

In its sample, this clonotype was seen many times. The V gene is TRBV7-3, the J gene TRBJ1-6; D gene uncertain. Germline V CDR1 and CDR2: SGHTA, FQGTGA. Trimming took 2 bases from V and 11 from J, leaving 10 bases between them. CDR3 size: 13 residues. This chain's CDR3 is CASSLAGEAPLHF. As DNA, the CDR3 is TGTGCCAGCAGCTTAGCCGGCGAGGCACCCCTCCACTTT.

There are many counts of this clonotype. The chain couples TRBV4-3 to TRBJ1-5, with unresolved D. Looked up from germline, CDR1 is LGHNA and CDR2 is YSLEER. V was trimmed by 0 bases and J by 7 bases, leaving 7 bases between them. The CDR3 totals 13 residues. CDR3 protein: CASSQERNQPQHF. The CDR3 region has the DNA TGCGCCAGCAGCCAAGAACGTAACCAGCCCCAGCATTTT.

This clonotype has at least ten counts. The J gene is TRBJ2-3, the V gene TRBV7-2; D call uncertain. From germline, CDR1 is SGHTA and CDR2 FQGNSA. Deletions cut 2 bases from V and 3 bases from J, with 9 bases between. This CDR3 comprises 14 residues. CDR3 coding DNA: TGTGCCAGCAGCTTATCGGTGGGGACAGATACGCAGTATTTT. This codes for CASSLSVGTDTQYF. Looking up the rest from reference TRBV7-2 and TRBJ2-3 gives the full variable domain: GAGVSQSPSNKVTEKGKDVELRCDPISGHTALYWYRQSLGQGLEFLIYFQGNSAPDKSGLPSDRFSAERTGGSVSTLTIQRTQQEDSAVYLCASSLSVGTDTQYFGPGTRLTVL.

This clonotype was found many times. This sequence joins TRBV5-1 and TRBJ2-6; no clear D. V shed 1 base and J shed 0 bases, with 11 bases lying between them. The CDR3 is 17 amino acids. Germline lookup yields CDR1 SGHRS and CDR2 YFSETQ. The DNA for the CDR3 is TGCGCCAGCAGCTTGTTTGCGATGAGCTCTGGGGCCAACGTCCTGACTTTC. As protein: CASSLFAMSSGANVLTF.

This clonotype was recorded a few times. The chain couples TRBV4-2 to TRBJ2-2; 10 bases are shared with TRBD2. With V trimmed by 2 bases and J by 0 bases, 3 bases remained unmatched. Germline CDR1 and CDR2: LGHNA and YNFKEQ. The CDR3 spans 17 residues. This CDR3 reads CASSQKRGGSNTGELFF. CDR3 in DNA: TGTGCCAGCAGCCAAAAGCGGGGGGGATCGAACACCGGGGAGCTGTTTTTT.

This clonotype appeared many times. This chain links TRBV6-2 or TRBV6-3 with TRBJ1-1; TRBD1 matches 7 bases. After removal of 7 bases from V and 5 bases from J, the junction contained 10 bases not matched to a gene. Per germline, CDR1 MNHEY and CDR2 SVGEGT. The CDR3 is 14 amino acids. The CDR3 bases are TGTGCCAGCACCTCAGACAGGGCCAAGACTGAAGCTTTCTTT. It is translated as CASTSDRAKTEAFF.

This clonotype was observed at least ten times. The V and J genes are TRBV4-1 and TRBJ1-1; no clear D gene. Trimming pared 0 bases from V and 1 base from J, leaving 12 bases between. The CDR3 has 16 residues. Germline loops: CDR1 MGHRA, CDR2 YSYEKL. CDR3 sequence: CASSQDFGRQNTEAFF. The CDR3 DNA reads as TGCGCCAGCAGCCAAGATTTCGGACGGCAGAACACTGAAGCTTTCTTT.